This T cell receptor (beta chain) was observed in a study of human T cells and chemical hapten exposure. On the study more broadly: Minor pooled library volume differences mainly drove per-sample TCR yield variation.

This clonotype has a count of ten or more. Indicated time point: patch test 1, 2 weeks after DPC sensitization. Treatment specified: therapeutic diphenylcyclopropenone sensitization with weekly scalp DPC. Each CDR3 protein gets one entry after TCRdb re-called the RACE reads with MiXCR. The repertoire holds 75,000 to 95,000 distinct CDR3 sequences, with around 11% as singletons. Germline lookup yields CDR1 GTSNPN and CDR2 SVGIG (reference sequence). The CDR3 totals 14 residues. V was cut by 3 bases and J by 13 bases, with 19 bases left in between. The TCR sequence derives from a woman aged 60-75 years with alopecia areata. Some clones in this sample may be carry-over from other donors' samples. The genes are TRBV30 and TRBJ1-6, with a possible D match to TRBD1 (5 bases). The specimen comprised whole blood, sampled in connection with sensitization to the hapten diphenylcyclopropenone (DPC). The CDR3 region has the DNA TGTGCCTGGAGCGGTGGGCAGGGTTTCTCCCCCCTCCACTTT. It is translated as CAWSGGQGFSPLHF.